This T cell receptor (beta chain) was sequenced in a study of T cells in Graves' hyperthyroidism and ophthalmopathy. Source material for PBMCs was 10 ml fresh peripheral blood. This clonotype has at least ten counts. The V gene's germline CDR1 is LGHDT and CDR2 YNNKEL (reference sequence). There are 21 residues in the CDR3. Trimming removed 2 bases from V and 7 bases from J; junction bases left unmatched: 22. RNA transcripts were the template for amplifying TCR beta CDR3 regions. HTBI primers were the set used in a first-round RT-PCR of the TCR CDR3. TCRdb processed the multiplex PCR reads anew with MiXCR; each CDR3 protein has one entry. The sample shows 250,000 or so distinct CDR3 sequences, around 17% of them seen only once.

V is TRBV3-1 and J is TRBJ2-4, with 11 bases aligning to TRBD2. The source material was blood. The source is a woman under 30 with Graves' ophthalmopathy. The CDR3 reads CASSQRGVLAGGRALFNIQYF. The CDR3 coding sequence is TGTGCCAGCAGCCAAAGGGGGGTTCTAGCGGGGGGACGCGCGTTGTTCAACATTCAGTACTTC.